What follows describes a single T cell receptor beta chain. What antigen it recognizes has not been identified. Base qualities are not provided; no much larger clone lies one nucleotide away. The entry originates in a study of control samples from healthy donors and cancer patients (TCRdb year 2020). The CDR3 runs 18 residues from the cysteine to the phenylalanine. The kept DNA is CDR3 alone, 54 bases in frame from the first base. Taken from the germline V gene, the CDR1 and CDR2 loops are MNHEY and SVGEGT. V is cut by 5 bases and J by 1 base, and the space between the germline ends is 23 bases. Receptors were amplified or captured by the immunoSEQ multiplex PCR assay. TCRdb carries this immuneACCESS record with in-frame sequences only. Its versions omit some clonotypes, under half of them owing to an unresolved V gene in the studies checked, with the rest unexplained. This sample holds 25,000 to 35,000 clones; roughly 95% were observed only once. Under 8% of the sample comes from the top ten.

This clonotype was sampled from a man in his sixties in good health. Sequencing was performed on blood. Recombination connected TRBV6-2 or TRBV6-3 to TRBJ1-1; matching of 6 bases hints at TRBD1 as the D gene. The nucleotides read TGTGCCAGCAGTCGGGGAGGGGGGAAGGGCATTGGGAACACTGAAGCTTTCTTT. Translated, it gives CASSRGGGKGIGNTEAFF.